These 26 T cell receptor beta chains were sequenced from one sample in a study of T cell responses to AZD1222 COVID-19 vaccine. TCRdb's table, derived via immunoSEQ multiplex PCR, lists solely in-frame clones and lacks some. The repertoire holds roughly 200,000 clones, with approximately 92% as singletons. The sequencing used peripheral blood, collected 28 days after the second dose of the MenACWY control vaccine. Receptors originate from an adult who received the MenACWY meningococcal vaccine as a control.

A few counts support this clone. The chain carries TRBV4-2 and TRBJ1-5, with 12 bases lining up with TRBD1. CDR1 and CDR2 (germline): LGHNA, YNFKEQ. This CDR3 is 17 amino acids long. V lost 3 bases, J lost 5 bases, and 8 bases stayed unmatched. The CDR3 bases are TGTGCCAGCAGCCACCGTGGGACAGGGGGCTCGGATCAGCCCCAGCATTTT. Protein product: CASSHRGTGGSDQPQHF.

V gene TRBV18 combines with J gene TRBJ2-4, with D perhaps being TRBD1 or TRBD2 (6 bases each). Germline CDR1 is KGHSH and CDR2 is LQKENI. V was cut by 3 bases and J by 13 bases, with 13 bases left in between. This CDR3 has 12 amino acids. The CDR3 DNA is TGTGCCAGCTCACCTAGGCCGGGGGCCCAGTACTTC. Protein: CASSPRPGAQYF.

The chain couples TRBV16 to TRBJ2-7, with no clear D. Germline V CDR1 and CDR2: KGHSY, FQNENV. The CDR3 contains 14 residues. V was shortened by 4 bases and J by 2 bases, with 12 bases between the two germline ends. DNA for the CDR3: TGTGCCAGCAGCCGGGGAACAGCTCCCTACGAGCAGTACTTC. Translation: CASSRGTAPYEQYF.

This clone has a single count. This chain uses TRBV15 with TRBJ1-1, with TRBD1 identical over 7 bases. With 7 bases clipped from V and 3 bases from J, the junction kept 8 bases outside the gene matches. The germline CDR1 and CDR2 sequences are LNHNV and YYDKDF (reference sequence). The CDR3 totals 14 residues. CDR3 residues: CATTKQGGYTEAFF. The CDR3, as DNA: TGTGCCACCACCAAGCAGGGGGGATACACTGAAGCTTTCTTT. The complete variable domain, with remaining parts taken from reference TRBV15 and TRBJ1-1, reads DAMVIQNPRYQVTQFGKPVTLSCSQTLNHNVMYWYQQKSSQAPKLLFHYYDKDFNNEADTPDNFQSRRPNTSFCFLDIRSPGLGDTAMYLCATTKQGGYTEAFFGQGTRLTVV.

Here the CDR3 reads CASSPRTDWYGYTF. In DNA form, the CDR3 reads TGTGCCAGTAGCCCCCGGACAGATTGGTATGGCTACACCTTC. The chain combines TRBV19 with TRBJ1-2, with TRBD1 as a possible D gene (6 bases). The V end lost 6 bases, the J end lost 5 bases, and 16 bases lay between the germline ends. This CDR3 comprises 14 residues. In germline, CDR1 is LNHDA, CDR2 SQIVND (reference sequence).

The V gene is TRBV11-2, the J gene TRBJ2-7; D gene unclear. CDR3 length: 13 residues. Trimming pared 0 bases from V and 7 bases from J, leaving 10 bases between. The germline CDR1 and CDR2 sequences are SGHAT and FQNNGV. CDR3 residues: CASSLDRVREQYF. CDR3 DNA: TGTGCCAGCAGCTTAGATCGGGTCCGGGAGCAGTACTTC.

This chain connects TRBV10-3 to TRBJ1-1; D uncertain. CDR1 is ENHRY and CDR2 is SYGVKD in the germline V gene. The CDR3 has 16 amino acids. Between the trimmed V and J ends, which lost 2 bases and 7 bases, there was a span of 20 bases. The CDR3 DNA follows: TGTGCCATCAGTGAGAAGGGCAGGCCATCAGTGAATGAAGCTTTCTTT. Translated: CAISEKGRPSVNEAFF.

CDR3 nucleotide sequence: TGTGCCAGCTCCACCCGGGCTGGTTCTGGAAACACCATATATTTT. Its translation: CASSTRAGSGNTIYF. This chain joins TRBV18 and TRBJ1-3; D not certain. This CDR3 spans 15 amino acids. V lost 6 bases and J 1 base, leaving 13 bases between the germline ends. Germline CDR1 KGHSH, CDR2 LQKENI.

The rearrangement uses TRBV6-4 and TRBJ1-1; a possible D gene is TRBD1 (6 bases). This CDR3 spans 11 amino acids. Germline values: CDR1 MRHNA, CDR2 SNTAGT. V was clipped by 6 bases and J by 6 bases, with 8 bases between them. The CDR3 DNA reads TGTGCCAGCAGAAAGGGGGCTGAAGCTTTCTTT. It specifies CASRKGAEAFF.

The chain recombines TRBV6-5 with TRBJ2-7; D call uncertain. V was cut by 6 bases and J by 4 bases, with 7 bases left in between. Germline loops: CDR1 MNHEY, CDR2 SVGAGI. This CDR3 is 11 amino acids long. The CDR3 DNA is TGTGCCAGCAGGAATGGTTACGAGCAGTACTTC. Translation: CASRNGYEQYF.

The chain joins TRBV19 to TRBJ1-1; D gene ambiguous. The CDR3 length is 14 residues. Between the trimmed V and J ends, which lost 2 bases and 1 base, there was a span of 8 bases. The V gene's germline CDR1 is LNHDA and CDR2 SQIVND (reference sequence). CDR3 coding DNA: TGTGCCAGTAGTATACGGCAGTCGAACACTGAAGCTTTCTTT. Encoded protein: CASSIRQSNTEAFF.

Concerning this clone: The identical CDR3 is also encoded by other nucleotide sequences in the sample. The chain employs TRBV28 and TRBJ1-2, with a weak D call TRBD1 (5 bases). Trimming removed 2 bases at V and 4 bases at J, with 5 bases between. The CDR3 sequence is 12 residues long. The germline CDR1 and CDR2 sequences are MDHEN and SYDVKM. Here the CDR3 DNA reads TGTGCCAGCAGTTTAGGGGGCTATGGCTACACCTTC. Protein sequence: CASSLGGYGYTF.

The chain employs TRBV4-2 and TRBJ2-1; TRBD2 matches 15 bases. Germline assignment: CDR1 LGHNA and CDR2 YNFKEQ. This CDR3 spans 21 amino acids. V was clipped by 4 bases and J by 3 bases; unmatched bases: 16. DNA of the CDR3: TGTGCCAGCAGCCTACGGACTAGCGGGGGGGCCCGAGGTGTTATCTACAATGAGCAGTTCTTC. Translation gives CASSLRTSGGARGVIYNEQFF.

V and J are TRBV19 and TRBJ2-3; D is unclear. Deletions cut 5 bases from V and 4 bases from J, with 10 bases between. The CDR3 has 13 amino acids. CDR1 is LNHDA, CDR2 SQIVND, per germline (reference sequence). Written as DNA, the CDR3 is TGTGCCAGTAGTGGGCCATGGGCAGATACGCAGTATTTT. This translates into CASSGPWADTQYF.

The rearrangement uses TRBV5-5 and TRBJ1-4; D possibly corresponds to TRBD1 (5 bases). This CDR3 comprises 17 residues. Trimming took off 0 bases at V and 0 bases at J, with 12 bases between the two ends. Looked up from germline, CDR1 is SGHKS and CDR2 is YYEKEE (reference sequence). The chain's CDR3 is CASSLGGAPSTNEKLFF. CDR3 in DNA: TGTGCCAGCAGCTTGGGAGGGGCCCCCTCAACTAATGAAAAACTGTTTTTT.

This rearrangement joins TRBV12-3 or TRBV12-4 to TRBJ1-2; no reliable D call. This CDR3 has 13 residues. V lost 5 bases and J 1 base, leaving 8 bases between the germline ends. The CDR3 protein is CASSASLNYGYTF. CDR3 DNA sequence: TGTGCCAGCAGTGCATCACTTAACTATGGCTACACCTTC.

The genes are TRBV21-1 and TRBJ1-6. TRBV21-1 is a pseudogene segment. This CDR3 comprises 18 residues. The CDR3: CASSNNPYPRGPGSPLHF. The CDR3 DNA reads as TGTGCCAGCAGCAATAACCCGTATCCGCGAGGGCCGGGTTCACCCCTCCACTTT.

Only a few counts were recorded for this clone. The rearrangement links TRBV12-3 or TRBV12-4 to TRBJ1-5, with D maybe TRBD1 (6 bases). The CDR3 covers 13 residues. Trimming stripped 6 bases from V and 5 bases from J, with 11 bases between. The CDR3 protein is CASRRDIDQPQHF. The CDR3 bases are TGTGCCAGCAGGAGGGACATCGATCAGCCCCAGCATTTT.

The rearrangement uses TRBV4-2 and TRBJ2-5, with TRBD1 matching over 11 bases. Germline V gene lookup returns CDR1 LGHNA and CDR2 YNFKEQ. After removal of 5 bases from V and 5 bases from J, the junction contained 7 bases not matched to a gene. CDR3 size: 15 residues. The CDR3 region has the DNA TGTGCCAGCAGCGATAGGACAGGGGGCGCGGAGACCCAGTACTTC. This gives the protein CASSDRTGGAETQYF.

The chain couples TRBV9 to TRBJ1-4; D might be TRBD1 (5 bases). V was cut by 2 bases and J by 7 bases, with 12 bases left in between. CDR1 is SGDLS, CDR2 YYNGEE, per germline. This CDR3 comprises 14 residues. The chain's CDR3 is CASSVGTDREKLFF. CDR3 DNA: TGTGCCAGCAGCGTTGGGACGGACCGTGAAAAACTGTTTTTT.

This clone was seen more than once but under ten times. CDR3 coding DNA: TGTGCCAGCAGTTCTGGACAGGGTAGGGCCGGGGAGCTGTTTTTT. The encoded protein is CASSSGQGRAGELFF. The chain joins TRBV6-5 to TRBJ2-2; 8 positions agree with TRBD1. Germline V gene sequence: CDR1 MNHEY, CDR2 SVGAGI. The trim removed 4 bases at V and 6 bases at J, leaving 7 bases unmatched. The CDR3 extends over 15 amino acids.

CDR3 nucleotides: TGTGCTAGTGGTTTGCCCCGGGGGCATAATTCACCCCTCCACTTT. This codes for CASGLPRGHNSPLHF. This rearrangement joins TRBV12-5 to TRBJ1-6; maybe TRBD1 (6 bases). The CDR3 length is 15 residues. The germline V and J ends were trimmed by 2 bases and 5 bases, with 10 bases remaining between them. CDR1 is LGHNT, CDR2 FRNRAP, per germline.

The V and J genes are TRBV12-3 or TRBV12-4 and TRBJ1-2, with D possibly TRBD1 on 5 matching bases. This CDR3 comprises 12 residues. The V end was cut by 5 bases, the J end by 10 bases, with 14 bases between. For the CDR3, the DNA is TGTGCCAGCAGTCAAACGACAGCGGTCTACACCTTC. Its translation is CASSQTTAVYTF.

This chain connects TRBV9 to TRBJ2-4, with D possibly matching TRBD1 (6 bases). V lost 4 bases to trimming and J lost 6 bases, with 11 bases between them. Per germline, CDR1 SGDLS and CDR2 YYNGEE. There are 13 residues in the CDR3. The CDR3 DNA follows: TGTGCCAGCAGCCGGACAGATGGAAACATTCAGTACTTC. Protein sequence: CASSRTDGNIQYF.

The rearrangement links TRBV13 to TRBJ2-5, with a possible D match to TRBD2 (5 bases). This CDR3 comprises 14 residues. Germline-derived CDR1 and CDR2 are PRHDT and FYEKMQ (reference sequence). V shed 4 bases and J shed 5 bases, with 14 bases lying between them. The CDR3 nucleotides are TGTGCCAGCAGCTCCACCGGGATAAGGGAGACCCAGTACTTC. Amino acid sequence: CASSSTGIRETQYF.

J is TRBJ2-5 and V is TRBV5-1; the D gene is possibly TRBD1 (6 bases). The ends were cut back, 1 base at V and 5 bases at J, with 15 bases in the middle. This CDR3 contains 15 residues. Germline V gene data show CDR1 as SGHRS and CDR2 as YFSETQ. DNA for the CDR3: TGCGCCAGCAGCTTGTCGGCAGGGGTCGGGGAGACCCAGTACTTC. Translation: CASSLSAGVGETQYF.